Each of the 20 T cell receptor beta chains below was sequenced from the same sample in a study of tumor and adjacent non-tumor tissue in lung cancer. RNA was extracted from bulk tissue without any cell sorting. Distant lung tissue was collected more than 3 cm away from the tumor edge. TCRbeta libraries were built with three rounds of nested PCR, modified from ARM-PCR. TCRdb called the multiplex PCR reads again in MiXCR, with one record for every CDR3 protein. The sample includes 60,000 to 65,000 distinct CDR3 sequences, roughly 57% of them seen just once. The sequencing sample was made of distant non-tumor lung tissue. Every receptor here comes from a man aged 70-80 years with non-small cell lung cancer.

Worth noting for this clonotype: Germline and junction disagree at one end, which may indicate a read error. The rearrangement links TRBV11-2 to TRBJ2-1; TRBD1 matches 7 bases. This CDR3 has 16 residues. Germline V gene sequence: CDR1 SGHAT, CDR2 FQNNGV. This CDR3 is CASSIVPGQSYNEQLF. CDR3 DNA: TGTGCCAGCAGCATTGTTCCGGGACAGAGCTACAATGAGCAGCTCTTC.

On this clonotype itself: A much bigger clone sits one base away, suggesting this may be a read error. This rearrangement joins TRBV10-2 to TRBJ1-3, with D maybe TRBD1 (5 bases). CDR3 length: 15 amino acids. The germline gives CDR1 WSHSY, CDR2 SAAADI. The germline V and J ends were trimmed by 0 bases and 6 bases, with 12 bases remaining between them. CDR3 in amino acids: CASSESGTGVNTIYF. The CDR3 coding sequence is TGCGCCAGCAGTGAGTCAGGGACGGGTGTAAACACCATATATTTT.

CDR3 sequence (DNA): TGTGCCAGCAGTTTAACCGGCTTTAGCACAGATACGCAGTATTTT. Translating it yields CASSLTGFSTDTQYF. V usage is TRBV28 and J usage is TRBJ2-3; D is undetermined. The CDR3 loop spans 15 amino acids. The V end was cut by 2 bases, the J end by 0 bases, with 9 bases between. The germline CDR1 and CDR2 sequences are MDHEN and SYDVKM.

The rearrangement links TRBV5-8 to TRBJ2-7; D may be TRBD1 (5 bases). CDR1 is SGHTS and CDR2 is YDEGEE in the germline V gene. The CDR3 has 14 amino acids. Trimming removed 6 bases at V and 4 bases at J, with 17 bases between. Here the CDR3 reads CASTAAWGLYEQYF. The DNA for the CDR3 is TGTGCCAGCACCGCGGCATGGGGCTTATACGAGCAGTACTTC.

With respect to this clonotype: This clone may be a read error of a much larger clone one base away. The chain recombines TRBV12-3 or TRBV12-4 with TRBJ2-7, with TRBD1 matching 10 bases. The length of the CDR3 is 14 residues. This CDR3 reads CASSLGTGAYKQYF. CDR3 bases: TGTGCCAGCAGTTTGGGGACAGGGGCCTACAAGCAGTACTTC.

CDR3 nucleotides: TGTGCCAGCAGTTTAACGACGCACAGACCTAACACAGATACGCAGTATTTT. It yields the protein CASSLTTHRPNTDTQYF. The V gene is TRBV28, the J gene TRBJ2-3; D call uncertain. The germline V gene encodes CDR1 MDHEN and CDR2 SYDVKM. The CDR3 is 17 residues long. Trimming removed 2 bases from V and 2 bases from J, with 17 bases in between.

This clonotype was detected once. This chain uses TRBV30 with TRBJ2-7; perhaps TRBD1 as D (6 bases). Germline values: CDR1 GTSNPN, CDR2 SVGIG (reference sequence). V was trimmed by 4 bases and J by 6 bases, leaving 16 bases between them. This CDR3 is built from 13 residues. In DNA form, the CDR3 reads TGTGCCTGGAAACTGGGGGCCTCGCGCGAGCAGTACTTC. It translates to CAWKLGASREQYF.

To note about this clonotype: In this CDR3 the conserved last residue, phenylalanine or tryptophan, is missing, so a read error is likely. V and J are TRBV5-4 and TRBJ2-3, with TRBD1 as a possible D gene (6 bases). CDR1 and CDR2 (germline): SGHNT, YYREEE (reference sequence). This CDR3 region has 16 residues. V lost 4 bases, J lost 3 bases, and 18 bases lay in between. As DNA, the CDR3 is TGTGCCAGCAGCGATGGGGACAAGGCCGGGACAGATACGCAGTATTCT. It translates to CASSDGDKAGTDTQYS.

In the case of this clonotype: A much larger clone is a single base away; this may be a read error. The chain links TRBV5-4 to TRBJ2-5; a weak D match, TRBD1 (6 bases). CDR1 and CDR2 from the germline V gene are SGHNT and YYREEE (reference sequence). V was trimmed by 5 bases and J by 1 base, leaving 12 bases between them. This CDR3 has 14 residues. CDR3 protein: CASRWGHLQETQYF. Written as DNA, the CDR3 is TGTGCCAGCAGGTGGGGACACCTCCAAGAGACCCAGTACTTC.

As for this clonotype: The missing conserved phenylalanine or tryptophan at the end of this CDR3 makes a read error likely. This sequence joins TRBV10-3 and TRBJ2-7, with D possibly being TRBD2 (5 bases). Germline CDR1 and CDR2: ENHRY and SYGVKD. Trimming cost V 10 bases and J 3 bases, with 13 bases left between them. There are 12 residues in the CDR3. This CDR3 is CATGKSNYEQYL. CDR3 nucleotide sequence: TGTGCCACCGGGAAGTCAAACTACGAGCAGTACCTC.

Of note for this clonotype: An end of the junction differs from the germline gene, which may be a read error. V gene TRBV5-1 combines with J gene TRBJ2-1; D call uncertain. This CDR3 contains 13 residues. Germline V CDR1 and CDR2: SGHRS, YFSETQ. The CDR3 here is CASCLAGWNEQFF. Written as DNA, the CDR3 is TGCGCCAGCTGCTTGGCTGGTTGGAATGAGCAGTTCTTC.

This clonotype was counted only a few times. The chain uses TRBV28 and TRBJ2-7; D may be TRBD1 or TRBD2 (6 bases each). The CDR3 is made up of 16 amino acids. Trimming stripped 1 base from V and 6 bases from J, with 19 bases between. CDR1 and CDR2 (germline): MDHEN, SYDVKM. CDR3 loop: CASSLFGRGGSGEQYF. For the CDR3, the DNA is TGTGCCAGCAGTTTATTTGGGAGAGGGGGGTCTGGCGAGCAGTACTTC. The full variable domain, completed using reference TRBV28 and TRBJ2-7, is DVKVTQSSRYLVKRTGEKVFLECVQDMDHENMFWYRQDPGLGLRLIYFSYDVKMKEKGDIPEGYSVSREKKERFSLILESASTNQTSMYLCASSLFGRGGSGEQYFGPGTRLTVT.

For this clonotype: A read error may account for a junction end that differs from germline. The chain links TRBV11-1 to TRBJ2-1; D may be TRBD1 or TRBD2 (6 bases each). Germline-derived CDR1 and CDR2 are SGHAT and FQDESV (reference sequence). The CDR3 length is 17 residues. CDR3 sequence (DNA): TGTGCCAGCAGCCGAGAGGCTAGCGAGGGGGTATATAATGAGCAGTCCTTC. Its protein product is CASSREASEGVYNEQSF.

The J gene is TRBJ2-7, the V gene TRBV20-1; D is possibly TRBD1 (6 bases). CDR1 DFQATT and CDR2 SNEGSKA come from the germline V gene (reference sequence). The CDR3 runs to 10 residues. With 6 bases removed from V and 7 bases from J, the gap between germline ends came to 10 bases. CDR3 in DNA: TGCAGTGCCCAAGACAGGGAGCAGTACTTC. It specifies CSAQDREQYF.

Details on this clonotype: This clone may be a read error of a much larger clone one base away. The rearrangement joins TRBV20-1 to TRBJ2-2; 7 bases line up with TRBD1. The CDR3 consists of 15 residues. CDR1 and CDR2 (germline): DFQATT, SNEGSKA (reference sequence). The V gene end was trimmed by 5 bases and the J gene end by 5 bases; junction bases not matched to a gene: 11. DNA for the CDR3: TGCAGTGCTCCTCTACAGGGGACGCAGACCGGGGAGCTGTTTTTT. Translating it yields CSAPLQGTQTGELFF.

This clonotype came up a few times. Likely a read error: the CDR3 ends without its conserved phenylalanine or tryptophan. CDR3 in amino acids: CASRNTGELFL. The CDR3 bases are TGTGCCAGCAGAAACACCGGGGAGCTGTTTCTT. This chain uses TRBV28 with TRBJ2-2; D remains unclear. CDR3 length equals 11 residues. Trimming left V 6 bases short and J 2 bases short, with 1 base between. Germline V gene data show CDR1 as MDHEN and CDR2 as SYDVKM.

Note on this clonotype: At one end the junction does not follow the germline gene, possibly because of a read error. The chain joins TRBV6-5 to TRBJ2-5; TRBD1 or TRBD2 may be the D gene (5 bases each). There are 14 residues in the CDR3. Germline loops: CDR1 MNHEY, CDR2 SVGAGI. The chain's CDR3 is CTSSYVRVGETQYF. CDR3 sequence (DNA): TGTACCAGCAGTTACGTAAGGGTAGGGGAGACCCAATACTTC.

This chain joins TRBV15 and TRBJ2-7; D not certain. CDR1 and CDR2 (germline): LNHNV, YYDKDF (reference sequence). The CDR3 loop spans 15 amino acids. CDR3 DNA: TGTGTCATCAGCAGTCCCCATCGAGGTTTTTACGAGCAGTACTTC. Encoded protein: CVISSPHRGFYEQYF. Based on the CDR3 plus reference TRBV15 and TRBJ2-7, the full variable domain is DAMVIQNPRYQVTQFGKPVTLSCSQTLNHNVMYWYQQKSSQAPKLLFHYYDKDFNNEADTPDNFQSRRPNTSFCFLDIRSPGLGDTAMYLCVISSPHRGFYEQYFGPGTRLTVT.

Comment on this clonotype: This may stem from a read error, because a much larger clone lies one nucleotide away. This rearrangement joins TRBV10-3 to TRBJ1-1; TRBD1 matches at 9 bases. CDR1 is ENHRY, CDR2 SYGVKD, per germline. With V trimmed by 10 bases and J by 5 bases, 8 bases remained unmatched. This CDR3 has 13 residues. The CDR3 DNA sequence: TGTGCCACCAAGGACAGGGGAGGAACTGAAGCTTTCTTT. Its protein is CATKDRGGTEAFF.

Concerning this clonotype: A read error may produce the germline difference seen at one junction end. V usage is TRBV11-2 and J usage is TRBJ1-6, with a possible D match to TRBD1 (5 bases). CDR1 and CDR2 (germline): SGHAT, FQNNGV. This CDR3 spans 14 amino acids. Here the CDR3 reads CASNQEVRDSPLRF. CDR3 DNA: TGTGCCAGCAACCAAGAGGTCAGGGATTCACCCCTCCGCTTT.